The text below deals with one T cell receptor beta chain. The CDR3 totals 13 residues. Trimming shortened V by 2 bases and J by 5 bases, and 10 bases separated the two germline ends. Germline loops: CDR1 SGHTS, CDR2 YDEGEE. These data belong to a study of blood T cell repertoires in COVID-19. Study details: Both acute and convalescent COVID-19 samples were obtained from the United States, Italy and Spain. Sources were T cells, B-cell-depleted T cells, or PBMCs; the material itself was cDNA or gDNA.

Per the study methods: The assay estimated nucleated cells by amplifying reference gene primers. Repertoires were generated with immunoSEQ multiplex PCR, while TCRdb's copy carries only in-frame clones and drops some. Clonal size and the V and J genes are those of that table, whereas D and trimming came from the DNA. The table records approximately 90,000 clones, over 70% of them present only once. The chain uses TRBV5-8 and TRBJ2-5, with D tentatively TRBD2 (5 bases). The sequenced material came from peripheral blood. The source of this sequence is a woman at least 80 years old with active or convalescent COVID-19. CDR3 nucleotide sequence: TGTGCCAGCAGCTTTGCGGGCGGCGAGACCCAGTACTTC. Its translation: CASSFAGGETQYF.